The T cell receptor (beta chain) under discussion was sequenced for a study of response to subunit inactivated influenza vaccine. Study-wide findings and caveats: Authors suggested each seasonal influenza vaccination recruits few new T cells.

MiXCR was run by TCRdb on the RT-PCR reads, yielding one entry per CDR3 protein. Of around 180,000 distinct CDR3 sequences listed, about 9.3% are singletons. CDR1 is SGHRS, CDR2 YFSETQ, per germline. V was clipped by 4 bases and J by 4 bases, with 12 bases between them. The CDR3 totals 14 residues. The table lists this clonotype with many counts. What it binds is not known. The sample was non-naive T cells sorted from PBMCs, taken on the day of vaccination. The clonotype originates from a man in his fifties or sixties who received an inactivated influenza vaccine. V and J are TRBV5-1 and TRBJ2-1, with D possibly TRBD2 on 5 matching bases. DNA for the CDR3: TGCGCCAGCAGCGAGGACTTGGGGTACAATGAGCAGTTCTTC. Translated, it gives CASSEDLGYNEQFF.